Shown below are 10 T cell receptor beta chains from a single sample sequenced in a study of blood T cell repertoires in COVID-19. TCRdb's table, derived via immunoSEQ multiplex PCR, lists solely in-frame clones and lacks some. The sample lists around 130,000 clones, approximately 84% occurring once. The sequenced material came from peripheral blood. The receptors derive from a woman aged 55-69 years with acute or convalescent COVID-19.

The chain recombines TRBV10-2 with TRBJ1-1, with D unclear. The V end lost 10 bases, the J end lost 7 bases, and 19 bases lay between the germline ends. CDR1 and CDR2 from the germline V gene are WSHSY and SAAADI. The CDR3 consists of 13 residues. The CDR3 here is CATQARAAGEAFF. For the CDR3, the DNA is TGCGCCACCCAAGCGCGGGCAGCTGGTGAAGCTTTCTTT.

CDR3: CASRTGGGDDGYTF. The CDR3 region has the DNA TGTGCCAGCAGGACGGGAGGGGGAGACGATGGCTACACCTTC. The rearrangement uses TRBV5-4 and TRBJ1-2, with D tentatively TRBD1 (6 bases). Germline CDR1 reads SGHNT; CDR2 reads YYREEE (reference sequence). With 5 bases removed from V and 6 bases from J, the gap between germline ends came to 17 bases. This CDR3 comprises 14 residues.

V usage is TRBV5-4 and J usage is TRBJ1-2, with TRBD1 identical over 10 bases. Trimming cost V 7 bases and J 7 bases; bases outside gene matches: 10. CDR3 length: 14 amino acids. Per germline, CDR1 SGHNT and CDR2 YYREEE (reference sequence). The CDR3 loop is CASCIGQGVGGYTF. The CDR3 DNA reads as TGTGCCAGCTGCATAGGACAGGGGGTTGGTGGCTACACCTTC.

The CDR3 bases are TGTGCCAGCAGAGGACTAGTAGGGGCTATTGAGCAGTTCTTC. Encoded protein: CASRGLVGAIEQFF. The chain joins TRBV2 to TRBJ2-1; 7 bases fit TRBD2. This CDR3 has 14 residues. Unmatched junction bases numbered 11, after V lost 6 bases and J lost 9 bases. Germline CDR1 and CDR2: SNHLY and FYNNEI.

The chain combines TRBV27 with TRBJ2-5, with 7 bases fitting TRBD1. With V trimmed by 2 bases and J by 3 bases, 9 bases remained unmatched. The CDR3 runs 16 residues. Looked up from germline, CDR1 is MNHEY and CDR2 is SMNVEV (reference sequence). CDR3 amino acids: CASSLVGTADKETQYF. The CDR3 nucleotides read TGTGCCAGCAGTTTAGTCGGGACAGCTGATAAAGAGACCCAGTACTTC.

The chain is built from TRBV6-1 and TRBJ2-1; TRBD2 matches 8 bases. The CDR3 contains 15 residues. J gave up 3 bases and V 2 bases, and 3 bases lay outside the gene matches. The germline CDR1 and CDR2 sequences are MNHNS and SASEGT. CDR3 region: CASSEQAGGYNEQFF. The CDR3 DNA reads TGTGCCAGCAGTGAACAGGCGGGGGGCTACAATGAGCAGTTCTTC.

This chain links TRBV20-1 with TRBJ2-7; D is uncertain. This CDR3 spans 15 amino acids. CDR1 and CDR2 from the germline V gene are DFQATT and SNEGSKA (reference sequence). V dropped 6 bases and J dropped 3 bases, with 21 bases sitting between them. The CDR3 bases are TGCAGTGCCAGTTTACAGATGGGTACCTACTACGAGCAGTACTTC. It yields the protein CSASLQMGTYYEQYF.

The genes are TRBV19 and TRBJ1-2, with 7 bases identical to TRBD1. This CDR3 contains 13 residues. J was trimmed by 5 bases and V by 5 bases; bases with no gene match: 5. Germline V gene sequence: CDR1 LNHDA, CDR2 SQIVND (reference sequence). For the CDR3, the DNA is TGTGCCAGTAGTGGACAGGCAACATATGGCTACACCTTC. This translates into CASSGQATYGYTF.

This clone was picked up one time. This rearrangement joins TRBV7-6 to TRBJ2-5, with 11 bases aligning to TRBD1. This CDR3 region has 15 residues. The V segment lost 4 bases and the J segment 5 bases; nucleotides outside the gene matches: 6. Germline V gene lookup returns CDR1 SGHVS and CDR2 FNYEAQ. CDR3 bases: TGTGCCAGCAGCTCACCGGGACAGGGGGGGGAGACCCAGTACTTC. Its translation is CASSSPGQGGETQYF.

The rearrangement uses TRBV7-9 and TRBJ1-5; D uncertain. V gave up 2 bases and J gave up 7 bases, with 9 bases separating them. Germline lookup yields CDR1 SEHNR and CDR2 FQNEAQ (reference sequence). The CDR3 covers 13 residues. For the CDR3, the DNA is TGTGCCAGCAGCTTACAAGGCGGGCAGCCCCAGCATTTT. As protein: CASSLQGGQPQHF.